These 28 T cell receptor beta chains were all obtained from the same sample, sequenced in a study of cytomegalovirus exposure and HLA in healthy donors (dated by TCRdb to about 2017). Library preparation used the immunoSEQ multiplex PCR assay. For the multiplex PCR, a mixture combining 60 forward primers for TCR Vbeta segments and 13 reverse primers for TCR Jbeta segments was used. In its TCRdb copy, this immuneACCESS table keeps in-frame sequences only and misses some clones. Where compared with another copy, unresolved V genes explain less than half of these, and the others have no known cause. The sample data list 120,000 to 150,000 clones, and roughly 75% of these were observed just once. 3% to 3.5% of the sample is taken by the ten largest. The sequencing sample was made of PBMCs. These receptors were collected from a man between 40 and 49 years old in good health and CMV-seronegative.

The rearrangement links TRBV4-3 to TRBJ2-6; tentatively, D is TRBD1 (6 bases). Germline CDR1 LGHNA, CDR2 YSLEER. CDR3 length: 19 amino acids. With 3 bases removed from V and 2 bases from J, the gap between germline ends came to 20 bases. Here the CDR3 DNA reads TGCGCCAGCAGCCAGATACCCTTCAAAACAGGGACTGGGGCCAACGTCCTGACTTTC. The encoded protein is CASSQIPFKTGTGANVLTF.

In its sample, this clone was seen once. The chain has TRBV30 and TRBJ1-1; a possible D gene is TRBD1 (6 bases). The CDR3 loop spans 11 amino acids. Deletions cut 1 base from V and 6 bases from J, with 6 bases between. Germline lookup yields CDR1 GTSNPN and CDR2 SVGIG (reference sequence). DNA of the CDR3: TGTGCCTGGAGTGAGGGGGCTGAAGCTTTCTTT. Residues: CAWSEGAEAFF.

The rearrangement uses TRBV4-1 and TRBJ2-3; 10 bases are a match to TRBD2. The germline gives CDR1 MGHRA, CDR2 YSYEKL. The CDR3 length is 18 residues. V was pared by 2 bases and J by 2 bases, with 10 bases of the junction left unmatched. The CDR3 reads CASSQNRWTSGSTDTQYF. The CDR3, as DNA: TGCGCCAGCAGCCAAAACCGATGGACTAGCGGATCCACAGATACGCAGTATTTT.

This chain joins TRBV4-1 and TRBJ2-7; TRBD2 matches at 7 bases. The CDR3 sequence is 13 residues long. J lost 9 bases, V lost 1 base, and 6 bases had no gene match. Germline lookup yields CDR1 MGHRA and CDR2 YSYEKL. The CDR3 region has the DNA TGCGCCAGCAGCCAAGGGGAGGGGCGAGGGCAGTACTTC. Amino acid sequence: CASSQGEGRGQYF.

This clone was picked up one time. The chain recombines TRBV9 with TRBJ2-2; the D gene is possibly TRBD1 (6 bases). CDR1 SGDLS and CDR2 YYNGEE come from the germline V gene. CDR3 length: 14 amino acids. Trimming pared 5 bases from V and 2 bases from J, leaving 10 bases between. CDR3 sequence reads: CASRRQANTGELFF. CDR3 DNA: TGTGCCAGCAGAAGACAGGCCAACACCGGGGAGCTGTTTTTT.

This sequence joins TRBV7-2 and TRBJ2-5, with D perhaps TRBD1 (5 bases). The CDR3 sequence is 12 residues long. From germline, CDR1 is SGHTA and CDR2 FQGNSA. The germline V and J ends were trimmed by 0 bases and 8 bases, with 7 bases remaining between them. The CDR3 DNA reads TGTGCCAGCAGCTTAGCCCAGGGAACCCAGTACTTC. It encodes CASSLAQGTQYF.

The chain links TRBV7-8 to TRBJ2-2, with 7 bases matching TRBD1. Germline values: CDR1 SGHVS, CDR2 FQNEAQ. V was pared by 1 base and J by 4 bases, with 3 bases of the junction left unmatched. This CDR3 comprises 15 residues. CDR3 nucleotide sequence: TGTGCCAGCAGCTTAGGTGACAGGGCCACCGGGGAGCTGTTTTTT. This gives the protein CASSLGDRATGELFF.

The V and J genes are TRBV5-4 and TRBJ2-3, with 7 bases fitting TRBD2. The CDR3 runs to 15 residues. J was trimmed by 0 bases and V by 0 bases; bases with no gene match: 1. The germline V gene has CDR1 SGHNT and CDR2 YYREEE (reference sequence). CDR3 protein: CASSLERGSTDTQYF. DNA of the CDR3: TGTGCCAGCAGCTTGGAGCGGGGTAGCACAGATACGCAGTATTTT. The full variable domain, its missing parts supplied by reference TRBV5-4 and TRBJ2-3, is ETGVTQSPTHLIKTRGQQVTLRCSSQSGHNTVSWYQQALGQGPQFIFQYYREEENGRGNFPPRFSGLQFPNYSSELNVNALELDDSALYLCASSLERGSTDTQYFGPGTRLTVL.

This chain links TRBV7-9 with TRBJ2-7, with a tentative D call TRBD2 (7 bases). The V and J ends lost 4 bases and 0 bases respectively, with 19 bases between them. CDR3 length: 17 residues. Germline CDR1 reads SEHNR; CDR2 reads FQNEAQ (reference sequence). CDR3 sequence: CASSSGGRDLISYEQYF. As DNA, the CDR3 is TGTGCCAGCAGCTCGGGGGGCCGGGACTTGATCTCCTACGAGCAGTACTTC.

The V gene is TRBV20-1, the J gene TRBJ2-5, with D unresolved. Germline V lookup: CDR1 DFQATT, CDR2 SNEGSKA (reference sequence). V was clipped by 3 bases and J by 5 bases, with 4 bases between them. The CDR3 sequence is 10 residues long. In DNA, the CDR3 is TGCAGTGCTAGTCATGAGACCCAGTACTTC. It encodes CSASHETQYF.

This sequence joins TRBV5-6 and TRBJ2-6; the D gene is possibly TRBD2 (5 bases). The CDR3 consists of 15 residues. Trimming pared 4 bases from V and 0 bases from J, leaving 8 bases between. The V gene's germline CDR1 is SGHDT and CDR2 YYEEEE. The CDR3 DNA sequence: TGTGCCAGCAGCCTCGGGATCTCTGGGGCCAACGTCCTGACTTTC. This codes for CASSLGISGANVLTF.

There are a few counts of this clone. This sequence joins TRBV10-3 and TRBJ2-7; TRBD1 aligns across 9 bases. This CDR3 region has 13 residues. In germline, CDR1 is ENHRY, CDR2 SYGVKD. Trimming took 4 bases from V and 4 from J; bases not matched to a gene: 2. CDR3 protein: CAISAGQGYEQYF. CDR3 nucleotides: TGTGCCATCAGTGCGGGACAGGGTTACGAGCAGTACTTC.

This chain joins TRBV5-1 and TRBJ1-1; D remains unclear. The length of the CDR3 is 14 residues. V dropped 2 bases and J dropped 7 bases, with 15 bases sitting between them. Per germline, CDR1 SGHRS and CDR2 YFSETQ. The CDR3 bases are TGCGCCAGCAGCTTTGTTCGCGAGGGTGTTGAAGCTTTCTTT. It specifies CASSFVREGVEAFF.

J is TRBJ2-2 and V is TRBV9; TRBD2 aligns across 7 bases. CDR3 size: 17 residues. Germline-derived CDR1 and CDR2 are SGDLS and YYNGEE. The V and J ends lost 1 base and 5 bases, in that order; junction bases with no gene match: 11. In DNA form, the CDR3 reads TGTGCCAGCAGCGTACTGCCGCTAGCGGAACTTACCGGGGAGCTGTTTTTT. This translates into CASSVLPLAELTGELFF.

This clone was seen just once. The chain joins TRBV18 to TRBJ2-3; D gene uncertain. CDR3 size: 13 residues. Germline V gives CDR1 KGHSH, CDR2 LQKENI. V was clipped by 6 bases and J by 0 bases, with 7 bases between them. The CDR3 loop reads CASSPLSTDTQYF. The CDR3, as DNA: TGTGCCAGCTCCCCCCTCAGCACAGATACGCAGTATTTT.

This clone has only one observation. The chain recombines TRBV7-2 with TRBJ1-2, with 9 bases that match TRBD1. CDR1 is SGHTA and CDR2 is FQGNSA in the germline V gene. The J segment lost 8 bases and the V segment lost 4 bases, leaving 5 bases of the junction unmatched. This CDR3 spans 13 amino acids. CDR3 sequence (DNA): TGTGCCAGCAGCTATGGACAGGGGCAGGGCTACACCTTC. Translated: CASSYGQGQGYTF.

The chain uses TRBV7-8 and TRBJ2-1; tentative D call: TRBD2 (5 bases). Trimming took 1 base from V and 3 from J, leaving 31 bases between them. This CDR3 is built from 22 residues. CDR1 is SGHVS, CDR2 FQNEAQ, per germline. The CDR3 sequence is CASSLGPPWKLNEGALYNEQFF. The CDR3 DNA sequence: TGTGCCAGCAGCTTAGGCCCGCCCTGGAAACTTAATGAGGGTGCCCTCTACAATGAGCAGTTCTTC. The variable domain in full, with the rest retrieved from reference TRBV7-8 and TRBJ2-1, is GAGVSQSPRYKVAKRGQDVALRCDPISGHVSLFWYQQALGQGPEFLTYFQNEAQLDKSGLPSDRFFAERPEGSVSTLKIQRTQQEDSAVYLCASSLGPPWKLNEGALYNEQFFGPGTRLTVL.

The chain employs TRBV6-1 and TRBJ1-1, with a possible D match to TRBD1 (6 bases). Germline V CDR1 and CDR2: MNHNS, SASEGT. Trimming removed 3 bases from V and 0 bases from J, with 11 bases in between. This CDR3 has 15 residues. The CDR3 spells CASSDRGSLNTEAFF. In DNA form, the CDR3 reads TGTGCCAGCAGTGACAGGGGATCTCTGAACACTGAAGCTTTCTTT.

V is TRBV2 and J is TRBJ2-7; 11 nucleotides match TRBD2. The CDR3 is 15 amino acids. The J segment lost 7 bases and the V segment lost 6 bases, leaving 11 bases of the junction unmatched. CDR1 is SNHLY, CDR2 FYNNEI, per germline. CDR3 protein: CASRGTSGLLGEQYF. Written as DNA, the CDR3 is TGTGCCAGCAGGGGGACTAGCGGCCTCCTTGGGGAGCAGTACTTC.

The chain links TRBV28 to TRBJ2-5; 12 bases agree with TRBD1. The CDR3 has 15 amino acids. The J segment lost 7 bases and the V segment lost 3 bases, leaving 6 bases of the junction unmatched. Germline assignment: CDR1 MDHEN and CDR2 SYDVKM. CDR3 amino acids: CASSFGTGGKVTQYF. CDR3 DNA: TGTGCCAGCAGTTTTGGGACAGGGGGCAAGGTGACCCAGTACTTC.

The genes are TRBV6-6 and TRBJ2-3; a weak D match, TRBD1 (5 bases). Germline V gives CDR1 MNHNY, CDR2 SVGAGI (reference sequence). This CDR3 region has 14 residues. V lost 6 bases, J lost 0 bases, and 10 bases lay in between. CDR3 sequence (DNA): TGTGCCAGCAGCCCCACAGGTAGCACAGATACGCAGTATTTT. Amino acid sequence: CASSPTGSTDTQYF.

The rearrangement uses TRBV6-6 and TRBJ2-2; possible D gene TRBD1, 5 bases. The CDR3 covers 15 residues. Germline V gives CDR1 MNHNY, CDR2 SVGAGI (reference sequence). V dropped 0 bases and J dropped 4 bases, with 9 bases sitting between them. The CDR3 nucleotides are TGTGCCAGCAGTTACTCCCAGGGCTCCACCGGGGAGCTGTTTTTT. Its translation: CASSYSQGSTGELFF.

The chain is built from TRBV7-8 and TRBJ2-5; TRBD2 matches at 7 bases. The CDR3 has 14 amino acids. Per the germline V gene, CDR1 is SGHVS and CDR2 is FQNEAQ. Losses at the gene ends were 7 bases for V and 9 bases for J; bases not matched to a gene: 14. The CDR3 protein is CASTPGGLSGAQYF. The CDR3 region has the DNA TGTGCCAGCACCCCCGGGGGACTATCGGGGGCCCAGTACTTC. Full variable domain (outside the CDR3, taken from reference TRBV7-8 and TRBJ2-5): GAGVSQSPRYKVAKRGQDVALRCDPISGHVSLFWYQQALGQGPEFLTYFQNEAQLDKSGLPSDRFFAERPEGSVSTLKIQRTQQEDSAVYLCASTPGGLSGAQYFGPGTRLLVL.

This clone turned up a few times. The chain employs TRBV6-5 and TRBJ2-7; D may be TRBD2 (6 bases). Germline CDR1 is MNHEY and CDR2 is SVGAGI. CDR3 length: 14 amino acids. V was shortened by 6 bases and J by 2 bases, with 14 bases between the two germline ends. The CDR3 coding sequence is TGTGCCAGCAGCCGCTCTAGCGTTGCCTACGAGCAGTACTTC. Its translation is CASSRSSVAYEQYF.

V usage is TRBV9 and J usage is TRBJ1-1, with D uncertain. Trimming removed 0 bases at V and 1 base at J, with 4 bases between. The germline CDR1 and CDR2 sequences are SGDLS and YYNGEE. This CDR3 contains 13 residues. CDR3 residues: CASSVDKNTEAFF. CDR3 DNA sequence: TGTGCCAGCAGCGTAGACAAGAACACTGAAGCTTTCTTT.

The CDR3 region is CAISPYGEDYQETQYF. In DNA form, the CDR3 reads TGTGCCATCAGCCCCTACGGGGAGGATTACCAAGAGACCCAGTACTTC. The chain employs TRBV10-3 and TRBJ2-5; tentative D call: TRBD2 (6 bases). V dropped 6 bases and J dropped 0 bases, with 17 bases sitting between them. The CDR3 runs to 16 residues. Per the germline V gene, CDR1 is ENHRY and CDR2 is SYGVKD.

This CDR3 reads CASRTDAGYGYTF. CDR3 bases: TGTGCCAGTAGGACGGACGCGGGCTATGGCTACACCTTC. The chain employs TRBV19 and TRBJ1-2; D unresolved. Germline V gene lookup returns CDR1 LNHDA and CDR2 SQIVND (reference sequence). The V end was cut by 6 bases, the J end by 4 bases, with 12 bases between. The CDR3 totals 13 residues.

The rearrangement links TRBV6-4 to TRBJ1-5, with D uncertain. The CDR3 runs 13 residues. CDR1 is MRHNA, CDR2 SNTAGT, per germline. The V gene lost 3 bases and the J gene lost 7 bases, with 10 bases spanning the gap. The CDR3 is CASSEREDQPQHF. CDR3 DNA: TGTGCCAGCAGTGAAAGGGAGGACCAGCCCCAGCATTTT.